The clone carrying this T cell receptor (beta chain) was counted a few times. Its target is unknown. Assay: immunoSEQ multiplex PCR; the TCRdb copy retains only in-frame clones and omits some. The sample carries approximately 280,000 clones, 80% to 90% recorded once. This specimen belongs to a study of Ad26.COV2.S vaccination and SARS-CoV-2 variants. About the research overall: The authors gave Ad26.COV2.S intramuscularly, either once or twice 56 days apart. General observations from the study: There was reportedly substantial breadth in spike-specific CD8+ and CD4+ T cell responses after vaccination.

The CDR3 is made up of 12 amino acids. Trimming cost V 6 bases and J 7 bases; bases outside gene matches: 6. Germline V CDR1 and CDR2: MNHNY, SVGAGI (reference sequence). Documented treatment: around 19 received Ad26.COV2.S at low or high dose, single or two shots; about 5 received placebo; per-sample allocation not given. Collection of the samples took place on day 63 after the first injection of vaccine or placebo. The chain couples TRBV6-6 to TRBJ2-7; 7 bases align to TRBD1. The sequence was collected from a person aged 18-65 years who received the Ad26.COV2.S COVID-19 vaccine or a placebo. Sample: peripheral blood, taken in a trial of Ad26.COV2.S vaccine versus placebo. Written as DNA, the CDR3 is TGTGCCAGCAGGGAAGAGGGGGCTGAGCAGTACTTC. Translating gives CASREEGAEQYF.